The 27 T cell receptor beta chains below all came from one sample that was sequenced in a study of cytomegalovirus exposure and HLA in healthy donors. Measured with immunoSEQ multiplex PCR; TCRdb has only the in-frame clones, and not every one. The sample yields 60,000 to 85,000 clones, nearly 96% seen once. Sequencing was carried out using PBMCs. Source of these receptors: a woman younger than 35 in good health and CMV-seropositive.

This clone was counted once. This sequence joins TRBV5-4 and TRBJ2-3; 8 nucleotides agree with TRBD2. The length of the CDR3 is 14 residues. Trimming removed 7 bases from V and 0 bases from J; junction bases left unmatched: 4. The V gene's germline CDR1 is SGHNT and CDR2 YYREEE (reference sequence). The CDR3 DNA reads TGTGCCAGCGGATCTAGCGGGAGCACAGATACGCAGTATTTT. The encoded protein is CASGSSGSTDTQYF.

The chain has TRBV7-6 and TRBJ2-5, with 7 bases identical to TRBD1. The J segment lost 1 base and the V segment lost 5 bases, leaving 4 bases of the junction unmatched. CDR3 length: 14 amino acids. CDR1 SGHVS and CDR2 FNYEAQ come from the germline V gene. The CDR3 region is CASSIQGFQETQYF. CDR3 in DNA: TGTGCCAGCAGCATACAGGGGTTCCAAGAGACCCAGTACTTC.

The chain has TRBV30 and TRBJ1-5; 8 positions match TRBD1. CDR3 length equals 15 residues. V trimming: 4 bases; J trimming: 6 bases; junction bases outside the gene matches: 11. Per the germline V gene, CDR1 is GTSNPN and CDR2 is SVGIG (reference sequence). The CDR3 region is CAWMTQQGVGQPQHF. The CDR3 region has the DNA TGTGCCTGGATGACTCAACAGGGGGTGGGTCAGCCCCAGCATTTT.

The V and J genes are TRBV7-9 and TRBJ2-5, with a possible D match to TRBD2 (5 bases). This CDR3 is built from 15 residues. The V gene's germline CDR1 is SEHNR and CDR2 FQNEAQ (reference sequence). The V gene lost 1 base and the J gene lost 2 bases, with 11 bases spanning the gap. CDR3 protein: CASSLVGAGQETQYF. As DNA, the CDR3 is TGTGCCAGCAGCTTAGTGGGTGCGGGTCAAGAGACCCAGTACTTC.

The CDR3 sequence: CASTRLAASYNEQFF. For the CDR3, the DNA is TGTGCCAGTACCAGACTAGCGGCGTCCTACAATGAGCAGTTCTTC. V usage is TRBV19 and J usage is TRBJ2-1; 9 positions agree with TRBD2. From germline, CDR1 is LNHDA and CDR2 SQIVND (reference sequence). Trimming removed 7 bases from V and 1 base from J; junction bases left unmatched: 5. CDR3 length: 15 amino acids.

V usage is TRBV15 and J usage is TRBJ2-1; 9 bases match TRBD2. The length of the CDR3 is 20 residues. Per germline, CDR1 LNHNV and CDR2 YYDKDF (reference sequence). V was pared by 5 bases and J by 0 bases, with 17 bases of the junction left unmatched. The CDR3 reads CATSLTITSGQIGSYNEQFF. In DNA, the CDR3 is TGTGCCACCAGCCTGACTATTACTAGCGGGCAAATAGGCTCCTACAATGAGCAGTTCTTC.

The V call is TRBV7-6, the J call TRBJ1-4; TRBD1 matches 9 bases. Germline CDR1 reads SGHVS; CDR2 reads FNYEAQ. Trimming at V came to 5 bases and at J to 8 bases, leaving 3 bases not matched to a gene. The CDR3 has 13 amino acids. CDR3 DNA sequence: TGTGCCAGCAGCCCGACAGGGGGAGAAAAACTGTTTTTT. This encodes CASSPTGGEKLFF.

The V call is TRBV28, the J call TRBJ2-2; 8 nucleotides match TRBD2. Germline CDR1 reads MDHEN; CDR2 reads SYDVKM. The CDR3 covers 15 residues. J gave up 0 bases and V 10 bases, and 7 bases lay outside the gene matches. For the CDR3, the DNA is TGTGCCATCCCTCGGGGGGGCGCGAACACCGGGGAGCTGTTTTTT. Translated: CAIPRGGANTGELFF.

The chain employs TRBV28 and TRBJ1-5; 9 positions match TRBD1. The V and J ends lost 5 bases and 5 bases, in that order; junction bases with no gene match: 4. This CDR3 comprises 14 residues. Per the germline V gene, CDR1 is MDHEN and CDR2 is SYDVKM. The CDR3 here is CASSPGQGYQPQHF. DNA of the CDR3: TGTGCCAGCAGTCCCGGACAGGGGTATCAGCCCCAGCATTTT.

The chain employs TRBV4-1 and TRBJ2-1; TRBD1 agrees at 8 bases. Germline CDR1 MGHRA, CDR2 YSYEKL. V shed 1 base and J 4 bases; nucleotides not matched to a gene: 3. This CDR3 has 15 residues. The CDR3: CASSQGTGMYNEQFF. The DNA for the CDR3 is TGCGCCAGCAGCCAAGGGACAGGGATGTACAATGAGCAGTTCTTC.

The chain couples TRBV7-2 to TRBJ2-7, with TRBD2 identical over 13 bases. The CDR3 spans 17 residues. The J segment lost 7 bases and the V segment lost 1 base, leaving 10 bases of the junction unmatched. Germline V lookup: CDR1 SGHTA, CDR2 FQGNSA. The chain's CDR3 is CASSLGGTSGRAGEQYF. Written as DNA, the CDR3 is TGTGCCAGCAGCTTAGGAGGCACTAGCGGGAGGGCGGGGGAGCAGTACTTC.

The chain carries TRBV4-1 and TRBJ2-5; 9 bases are shared with TRBD2. The CDR3 sequence is 14 residues long. With V trimmed by 4 bases and J by 1 base, 1 base remained unmatched. Germline lookup yields CDR1 MGHRA and CDR2 YSYEKL. The CDR3 DNA follows: TGCGCCAGCAGCCGCGGGAGGGCCCAAGAGACCCAGTACTTC. Translation gives CASSRGRAQETQYF.

The V gene is TRBV14, the J gene TRBJ2-1; possibly TRBD1 for D (7 bases). Looked up from germline, CDR1 is SGHDN and CDR2 is FVKESK. Trimming left V 0 bases short and J 6 bases short, with 15 bases between. The CDR3 totals 16 residues. The DNA for the CDR3 is TGTGCCAGCAGCCAAGATGGGGCAGGGGGGCTCAATGAGCAGTTCTTC. It is translated as CASSQDGAGGLNEQFF.

This chain links TRBV6-5 with TRBJ2-7; TRBD1 agrees at 9 bases. Germline CDR1 and CDR2: MNHEY and SVGAGI. The CDR3 length is 15 residues. V gave up 5 bases and J gave up 0 bases; unmatched junction bases: 5. CDR3 nucleotide sequence: TGTGCCAGCAGTAGAGGACAGGGGAACTCCTACGAGCAGTACTTC. Translated: CASSRGQGNSYEQYF.

With regard to this clone: One junction end disagrees with the germline gene, perhaps due to a read error. The CDR3 DNA is TGTGCTAGCAGCTTAAGACTAGCGGGAGGGTTGAAAGAGACCCAGTACTTC. This codes for CASSLRLAGGLKETQYF. The J gene is TRBJ2-5, the V gene TRBV7-7, with 14 bases matching TRBD2. CDR3 length equals 17 residues. Germline loops: CDR1 SSHAT, CDR2 FNYEAQ (reference sequence).

The chain joins TRBV27 to TRBJ2-1; 12 nucleotides align to TRBD2. Germline V gives CDR1 MNHEY, CDR2 SMNVEV (reference sequence). The CDR3 is 15 residues long. V dropped 6 bases and J dropped 6; count of bases not matched to a gene: 6. The CDR3 nucleotides read TGTGCCAGCAGGGATACTAGCGGGAGGCTCAATGAGCAGTTCTTC. This codes for CASRDTSGRLNEQFF.

The chain carries TRBV5-4 and TRBJ2-6, with 8 bases that match TRBD1. This CDR3 has 16 amino acids. The germline CDR1 and CDR2 sequences are SGHNT and YYREEE (reference sequence). With 0 bases clipped from V and 1 base from J, the junction kept 0 bases outside the gene matches. The DNA of the CDR3 is TGTGCCAGCAGCTTGGGGACAGGGTCTGGGGCCAACGTCCTGACTTTC. Its translation is CASSLGTGSGANVLTF. Filled out from reference TRBV5-4 and TRBJ2-6, the complete variable domain reads ETGVTQSPTHLIKTRGQQVTLRCSSQSGHNTVSWYQQALGQGPQFIFQYYREEENGRGNFPPRFSGLQFPNYSSELNVNALELDDSALYLCASSLGTGSGANVLTFGAGSRLTVL.

The chain has TRBV5-1 and TRBJ2-7; no clear D gene. The CDR3 is 13 amino acids. The germline gives CDR1 SGHRS, CDR2 YFSETQ. Trimming stripped 0 bases from V and 3 bases from J, with 7 bases between. The CDR3 sequence is CASSLGRSYEQYF. The CDR3 DNA follows: TGCGCCAGCAGCTTGGGGCGGAGCTACGAGCAGTACTTC.

The CDR3 spells CASRPTASSWVEQFF. The CDR3 DNA follows: TGTGCCAGTAGACCGACGGCTAGCTCCTGGGTTGAGCAGTTCTTC. This chain joins TRBV19 and TRBJ2-1, with a weak D call TRBD2 (5 bases). This CDR3 has 15 amino acids. V was pared by 6 bases and J by 9 bases, with 21 bases between. Germline loops: CDR1 LNHDA, CDR2 SQIVND (reference sequence).

This chain connects TRBV28 to TRBJ1-5; TRBD1 matches 7 bases. Germline V gene data show CDR1 as MDHEN and CDR2 as SYDVKM. The CDR3 contains 14 residues. The V segment lost 8 bases and the J segment 3 bases; nucleotides outside the gene matches: 7. The CDR3 nucleotides read TGTGCCAGCTGGGGCAGGGGGATCAATCAGCCCCAGCATTTT. Protein: CASWGRGINQPQHF.

The rearrangement links TRBV27 to TRBJ1-5, with D unclear. From germline, CDR1 is MNHEY and CDR2 SMNVEV (reference sequence). The CDR3 is 15 amino acids. The V gene lost 3 bases and the J gene lost 0 bases, with 9 bases spanning the gap. This chain's CDR3 is CASSLTGDSNQPQHF. DNA for the CDR3: TGTGCCAGCAGTTTGACGGGAGATAGCAATCAGCCCCAGCATTTT.

The chain is built from TRBV28 and TRBJ2-2, with TRBD2 matching 9 bases. The CDR3 contains 16 residues. Losses at the gene ends were 1 base for V and 4 bases for J; bases not matched to a gene: 4. Germline CDR1 reads MDHEN; CDR2 reads SYDVKM. DNA of the CDR3: TGTGCCAGCAGTTTATCAGCGGGAGGTTTCACCGGGGAGCTGTTTTTT. This gives the protein CASSLSAGGFTGELFF. The whole variable domain, remainder taken from reference TRBV28 and TRBJ2-2, is DVKVTQSSRYLVKRTGEKVFLECVQDMDHENMFWYRQDPGLGLRLIYFSYDVKMKEKGDIPEGYSVSREKKERFSLILESASTNQTSMYLCASSLSAGGFTGELFFGEGSRLTVL.

The chain is built from TRBV7-2 and TRBJ2-7; 11 nucleotides agree with TRBD1. The V and J ends lost 5 bases and 6 bases, in that order; junction bases with no gene match: 6. This CDR3 spans 14 amino acids. Germline V gene sequence: CDR1 SGHTA, CDR2 FQGNSA. This CDR3 reads CASSLRDRGIEQYF. CDR3 DNA sequence: TGTGCCAGCAGCCTCCGGGACAGGGGGATCGAGCAGTACTTC.

The chain joins TRBV7-8 to TRBJ1-1, with 9 bases that match TRBD1. CDR3 size: 17 residues. Trimming removed 0 bases from V and 5 bases from J; junction bases left unmatched: 10. Germline loops: CDR1 SGHVS, CDR2 FQNEAQ. The CDR3 reads CASSLARLQGAQTEAFF. As DNA, the CDR3 is TGTGCCAGCAGCTTAGCGCGGTTACAGGGGGCACAAACTGAAGCTTTCTTT.

The chain uses TRBV7-9 and TRBJ2-2; TRBD2 agrees at 16 bases. The V segment lost 5 bases and the J segment 1 base; nucleotides outside the gene matches: 4. CDR1 and CDR2 (germline): SEHNR, FQNEAQ (reference sequence). This CDR3 region has 18 residues. The CDR3 nucleotides are TGTGCCAGCAGCCCGGGACTAGCGGGAGGGGTGAACACCGGGGAGCTGTTTTTT. Protein sequence: CASSPGLAGGVNTGELFF.

CDR3 nucleotides: TGCGCCAGCAGTCCTGAACCCAGCGGGAGAAAAGAGGACGAGCAGTACTTC. Protein product: CASSPEPSGRKEDEQYF. The chain recombines TRBV23-1 with TRBJ2-7, with 8 bases aligning to TRBD2. TRBV23-1 is annotated as an ORF whose role is uncertain. The CDR3 totals 17 residues. Trimming removed 4 bases from V and 5 bases from J; junction bases left unmatched: 16.

The V call is TRBV28, the J call TRBJ2-7; 12 bases map to TRBD2. Looked up from germline, CDR1 is MDHEN and CDR2 is SYDVKM. Unmatched junction bases numbered 6, after V lost 5 bases and J lost 4 bases. The CDR3 runs 15 residues. The CDR3 sequence: CASSTFGLAGYEQYF. The CDR3, as DNA: TGTGCCAGCAGTACCTTCGGACTAGCGGGATACGAGCAGTACTTC.